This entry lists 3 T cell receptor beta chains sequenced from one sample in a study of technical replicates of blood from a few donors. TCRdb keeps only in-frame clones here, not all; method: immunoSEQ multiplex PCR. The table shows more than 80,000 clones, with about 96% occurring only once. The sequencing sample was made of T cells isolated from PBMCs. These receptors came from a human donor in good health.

The CDR3 here is CASSLISGLTYEQYF. In nucleotides, the CDR3 is TGTGCCAGCAGTTTAATTAGCGGTTTAACCTACGAGCAGTACTTC. This chain joins TRBV27 and TRBJ2-7; maybe TRBD2 (6 bases). This CDR3 spans 15 amino acids. Per the germline V gene, CDR1 is MNHEY and CDR2 is SMNVEV (reference sequence). V gave up 2 bases and J gave up 2 bases, with 13 bases separating them.

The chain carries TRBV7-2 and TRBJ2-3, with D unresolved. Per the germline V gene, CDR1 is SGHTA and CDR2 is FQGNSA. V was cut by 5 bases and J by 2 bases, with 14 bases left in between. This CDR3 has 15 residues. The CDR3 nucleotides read TGTGCCAGCAGCGATCAGGAACAGACCACAGATACGCAGTATTTT. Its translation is CASSDQEQTTDTQYF.

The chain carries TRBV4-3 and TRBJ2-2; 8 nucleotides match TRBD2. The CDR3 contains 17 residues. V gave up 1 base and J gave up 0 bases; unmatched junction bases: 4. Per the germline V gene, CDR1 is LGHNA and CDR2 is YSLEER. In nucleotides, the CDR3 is TGCGCCAGCAGCCAAGTACCGGGACTAGCGAACACCGGGGAGCTGTTTTTT. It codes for CASSQVPGLANTGELFF.